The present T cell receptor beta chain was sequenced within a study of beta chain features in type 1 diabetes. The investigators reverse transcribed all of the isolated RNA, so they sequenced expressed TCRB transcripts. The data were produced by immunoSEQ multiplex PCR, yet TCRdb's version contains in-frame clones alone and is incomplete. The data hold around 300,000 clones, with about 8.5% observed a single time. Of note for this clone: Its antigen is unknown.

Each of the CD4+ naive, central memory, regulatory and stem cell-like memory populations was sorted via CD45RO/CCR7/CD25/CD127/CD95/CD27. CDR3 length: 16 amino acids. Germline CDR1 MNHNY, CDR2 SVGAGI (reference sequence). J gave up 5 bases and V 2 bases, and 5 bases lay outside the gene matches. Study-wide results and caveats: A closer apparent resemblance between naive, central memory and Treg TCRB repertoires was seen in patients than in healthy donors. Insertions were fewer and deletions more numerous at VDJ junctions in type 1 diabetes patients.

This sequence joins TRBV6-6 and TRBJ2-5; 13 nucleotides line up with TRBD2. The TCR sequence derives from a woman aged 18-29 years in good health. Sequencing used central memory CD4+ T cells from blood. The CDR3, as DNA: TGTGCCAGCAGTTACACTAGCGGGAGGGCCGGGGAGACCCAGTACTTC. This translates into CASSYTSGRAGETQYF.